The clone carrying this T cell receptor (beta chain) showed up just a few times. Antigen: not known. This sample is part of a study of T-cell reconstitution after alpha-beta-depleted transplantation in children. Study-level results: After transplant, at about two months, alpha-beta T cells were reportedly derived from several hundred expanded graft clones. High day-60 TCRbeta diversity in some patients came from surviving recipient T cells and thymic progenitors. At the one-year point after transplant, T-cell counts and TCRbeta diversity were found to come mostly from T cells that had been newly produced.

Unique molecular identifiers were incorporated when the TCRbeta library was constructed. TCRdb fed the PCR reads into MiXCR, producing one record per CDR3 protein. The sample yields 540,000 or so distinct CDR3 sequences, roughly 23% seen once. The sequencing used PBMCs, mostly from graft donor cells, collected 360 days after TCRalphabeta/CD19-depleted stem cell transplant. The TCR comes from a boy under two years old who had a stem cell transplant for acute myeloid leukemia, so the T cells may come from the graft donor.

Written as DNA, the CDR3 is TGTGCCAGCAGTTTAGCTCGGTGGACCTACAATGAGCAGTTCTTC. Its protein is CASSLARWTYNEQFF. The J gene is TRBJ2-1, the V gene TRBV12-3 or TRBV12-4; no reliable D call. This CDR3 comprises 15 residues. Trimming took 0 bases from V and 2 from J, leaving 8 bases between them.